Given below is one TCR beta chain in context. This sample was included in a study of blood T cell repertoires in COVID-19. The overall study: The United States, Italy and Spain were the sources of the acute and convalescent COVID-19 samples. From T cells, B-cell-depleted T cells, or PBMCs came the material, which was cDNA or gDNA.

This CDR3 region has 15 residues. Per germline, CDR1 SEHNR and CDR2 FQNEAQ (reference sequence). V was clipped by 5 bases and J by 4 bases, with 15 bases between them. Original analysis: Amplification with reference gene primers provided the estimates of nucleated cell counts. Assay used: immunoSEQ multiplex PCR; TCRdb lists only in-frame clones, some missing. For V, J and clone size, that table is used; D and trimming come from the DNA. Of 50,000 to 60,000 clones detected, approximately 82% appear once; the ten largest clones hold roughly 7%. The specimen sequenced was peripheral blood. The chain uses TRBV7-9 and TRBJ2-1; TRBD2 might be the D (6 bases). The sequence derives from a man aged 65-85 years with active COVID-19. Here the CDR3 DNA reads TGTGCCAGCAGCGAAAGACTAGGTGGATACAATGAGCAGTTCTTC. This sequence encodes CASSERLGGYNEQFF.